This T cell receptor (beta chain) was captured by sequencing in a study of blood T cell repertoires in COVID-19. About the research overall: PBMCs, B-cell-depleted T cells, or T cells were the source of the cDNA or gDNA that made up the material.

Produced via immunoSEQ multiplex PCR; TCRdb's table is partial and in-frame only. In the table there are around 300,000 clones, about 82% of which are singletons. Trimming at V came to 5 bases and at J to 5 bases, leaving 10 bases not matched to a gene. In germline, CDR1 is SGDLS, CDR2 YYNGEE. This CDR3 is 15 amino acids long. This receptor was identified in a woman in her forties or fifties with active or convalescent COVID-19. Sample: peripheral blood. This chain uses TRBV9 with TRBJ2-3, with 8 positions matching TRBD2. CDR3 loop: CASSPDGRVGDTQYF. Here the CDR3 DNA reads TGTGCCAGCAGTCCGGACGGGAGGGTGGGAGATACGCAGTATTTT.